This T cell receptor beta chain emerged from a study of blood T cell repertoires in COVID-19. Study overall: The United States, Italy and Spain were the sources of the acute and convalescent COVID-19 samples.

The CDR3 contains 15 residues. The germline CDR1 and CDR2 sequences are SNHLY and FYNNEI. J gave up 5 bases and V 6 bases, and 13 bases lay outside the gene matches. Clones were read by immunoSEQ multiplex PCR, and TCRdb kept only the in-frame ones, dropping some. Of about 91,000 clones in the sample, roughly 85% are singletons; the top ten hold 4% to 5.5%. This receptor was identified in a man in his 70s with acute or convalescent COVID-19. Sequenced sample: peripheral blood. The chain employs TRBV2 and TRBJ2-7; the match to TRBD1 covers 7 bases. CDR3: CASSQYRGNWDEQYV. The CDR3 DNA sequence: TGTGCCAGCAGCCAATACAGGGGAAATTGGGACGAGCAGTACGTC.